The rows below give T cell receptor beta chains drawn from one sample of a study of cytomegalovirus exposure and HLA in healthy donors. The data were produced by immunoSEQ multiplex PCR, yet TCRdb's version contains in-frame clones alone and is incomplete. The repertoire holds some 190,000 clones, with roughly 80% as singletons. Sequencing used PBMCs. The receptors stem from a female donor in good health and CMV-seronegative. Each CDR3 is given with its conserved first and last residue. D genes are given only for firm matches. Only some rows state a clone size, as once, few, many or a class for expanded clones.

>TRBD1|TRBJ2-7|TRBV5-1|NA
TGCGCCAGCAGCCCCGAGTATCGGGACAGCCGGGTCGAGTACTTC
CASSPEYRDSRVEYF
>TRBD1|TRBJ1-5|TRBV19|NA
TGTGCCAGTAGTAAGTTGACAGGGACCGGCAATCAGCCCCAGCATTTT
CASSKLTGTGNQPQHF
>NA|TRBJ2-1|TRBV19|NA
TGTGCCAGTAGATTTCCGGGAGTAGGGAATGAGCAGTTCTTC
CASRFPGVGNEQFF
>TRBD2|TRBJ2-1|TRBV2|NA
TGTGCCAGCAGTGAACTTTTAGCGGGAGGTGGCGAGCAGTTCTTC
CASSELLAGGGEQFF
>NA|TRBJ2-1|TRBV7-3|once
TGTGCCAGCAGCTCAGGGGAGGGGAATGAGCAGTTCTTC
CASSSGEGNEQFF
>TRBD2|TRBJ2-3|TRBV7-9|NA
TGTGCCAGCAGCGAACAGACTAGCGGGGGGCCAGATACGCAGTATTTT
CASSEQTSGGPDTQYF
>NA|TRBJ1-5|TRBV7-2|NA
TGTGCCAGCAGCACTTTATCGGGCAATCAGCCCCAGCATTTT
CASSTLSGNQPQHF
>TRBD1|TRBJ1-6|TRBV28|NA
TGTGCCAGCAGAGAAGACAGGGGCGGGAATAATTCACCCCTCCACTTT
CASREDRGGNNSPLHF
>NA|TRBJ2-1|TRBV2|NA
TGTGCCAGCAGTGAAGCGGCCGGAGGGAATGAGCAGTTCTTC
CASSEAAGGNEQFF
>TRBD1|TRBJ2-4|TRBV4-2|NA
TGTGCCAGCAGCCAGGACAGGTTAAACATTCAGTACTTC
CASSQDRLNIQYF
>NA|TRBJ2-1|TRBV11-2|NA
TGTGCCAGCAGCTCCCCGCAGGGAAAGTACAATGAGCAGTTCTTC
CASSSPQGKYNEQFF
>NA|TRBJ2-1|TRBV6-1|NA
TGTGCCAGCAGTGTTGATTCTAGCTCCTACAATGAGCAGTTCTTC
CASSVDSSSYNEQFF
>NA|TRBJ1-2|TRBV28|NA
TGTGCCAGCAAACTGGCGGGGCGCGGTGGCTACACCTTC
CASKLAGRGGYTF
>TRBD1|TRBJ2-6|TRBV6-4|NA
TGTGCCAGCCCGGACAGGGGGCTTAATGGGGCCAACGTCCTGACTTTC
CASPDRGLNGANVLTF
>NA|TRBJ2-5|TRBV9|NA
TGTGCCAGCAGCGTAGGGACAGCCCAAGAGACCCAGTACTTC
CASSVGTAQETQYF
>NA|TRBJ2-2|TRBV11-2|NA
TGTGCCAGCAGCCGAGGCGGGATGTACACCGGGGAGCTGTTTTTT
CASSRGGMYTGELFF
>NA|TRBJ1-5|TRBV30|NA
TGTGCCTGGAGTTTGGGGCTCAATCAGCCCCAGCATTTT
CAWSLGLNQPQHF
>TRBD1|TRBJ1-4|TRBV4-2|few
TGTGCCAGCAGCCCTAGACAGGGGACTAATGAAAAACTGTTTTTT
CASSPRQGTNEKLFF
>TRBD2|TRBJ2-2|TRBV11-3|NA
TGTGCCAGCAGCCTAGCGGGAGGGACCGGGGAGCTGTTTTTT
CASSLAGGTGELFF
>TRBD1|TRBJ2-4|TRBV19|NA
TGTGCCAGCAGTACATTCCACCCCCTACCCGGACAGGGGGTTGGGAACATTCAGTACTTC
CASSTFHPLPGQGVGNIQYF
>NA|TRBJ2-7|TRBV5-4|NA
TGTGCCAGCACCAACCCTGAACACGCTGCCTACGAGCAGTACTTC
CASTNPEHAAYEQYF
>TRBD2|TRBJ2-1|TRBV29-1|NA
TGCAGCGTGGGACTAGCGGGATGGAGTTACAATGAGCAGTTCTTC
CSVGLAGWSYNEQFF
>TRBD1|TRBJ1-2|TRBV29-1|NA
TGCAGCGTTGGGACAGGGGGCTATGGCTACACCTTC
CSVGTGGYGYTF
>NA|TRBJ2-7|TRBV21-1|NA
TGTGCCACCGCGGAGGGTAGCTCCTACGAGCAGTACTTC
CATAEGSSYEQYF
>NA|TRBJ2-7|TRBV2|NA
TGTGCCAGCAGAATCAGCGGTCCGAGCTCCTACGAGCAGTACTTC
CASRISGPSSYEQYF
>TRBD1|TRBJ2-5|TRBV5-1|NA
TGCGCCAGCAGCTTGGCCAGGGGGCAGGGGGAAGAGACCCAGTACTTC
CASSLARGQGEETQYF
>TRBD2|TRBJ2-7|TRBV6-5|NA
TGTGCCAGCAACCCCTTAGCGGGAGGGCCGGACGAGCAGTACTTC
CASNPLAGGPDEQYF
>TRBD2|TRBJ2-7|TRBV5-4|NA
TGTGCCCGCAGCTCCCAACCCCCGGGGGGTGGAATGCACGAGCAGTACTTC
CARSSQPPGGGMHEQYF
>TRBD1|TRBJ1-3|TRBV13|NA
TGTGCCAGCAGCCAACAGGGGGCCGTCTCTGGAAACACCATATATTTT
CASSQQGAVSGNTIYF
>TRBD1|TRBJ1-6|TRBV6-1|NA
TGTGCCAGCCTACCTAACAGGGGGCATAATTCACCCCTCCACTTT
CASLPNRGHNSPLHF
>NA|TRBJ2-1|TRBV4-1|once
TGCGCCAGCAGCCGAGACTTCTACAATGAGCAGTTCTTC
CASSRDFYNEQFF
>NA|TRBJ1-5|TRBV28|NA
TGTGCCAGCGTGCGGGATTTGTACAATCAGCCCCAGCATTTT
CASVRDLYNQPQHF
>NA|TRBJ1-1|TRBV7-9|NA
TGTGCCAGCAGCTTAGCGCCAGGGTGGAAAGCTTTCTTT
CASSLAPGWKAFF
>NA|TRBJ1-1|TRBV2|NA
TGTGCCAGCAGTGAAGGCTGGTCTATGAACACTGAAGCTTTCTTT
CASSEGWSMNTEAFF
>TRBD2|TRBJ2-1|TRBV5-4|NA
TGTGCCAGCAGCTCCGGGACTAGCGGGCACTACAATGAGCAGTTCTTC
CASSSGTSGHYNEQFF
>NA|TRBJ1-5|TRBV15|NA
TGTGCCACCAGCAGAGAGGCGCTCAGGGCATATAGCAATCAGCCCCAGCATTTT
CATSREALRAYSNQPQHF
>NA|TRBJ2-3|TRBV5-1|NA
TGCGCCAGCAGCTTGGAAGGACAGACTAGCACAGATACGCAGTATTTT
CASSLEGQTSTDTQYF
>NA|TRBJ1-3|TRBV5-1|NA
TGCGCCAGCAGCCCGTCTATGGGAAACACCATATATTTT
CASSPSMGNTIYF
>TRBD2|TRBJ2-3|TRBV11-1|few
TGTGCCAGCAGTCAGGGACTAGCGGTTACGCAGTATTTT
CASSQGLAVTQYF
>TRBD1|TRBJ2-3|TRBV7-3|few
TGTGCCAGCAGCTTCGGACAGGGCACAGATACGCAGTATTTT
CASSFGQGTDTQYF
>TRBD2|TRBJ2-7|TRBV5-4|NA
TGTGCCAGCAGCTTGGACGGGAGGTGGTACGAGCAGTACTTC
CASSLDGRWYEQYF
>NA|TRBJ2-5|TRBV14|NA
TGTGCCAGCAGCCAAGTCGAGCCCTATTTCATATGGGAGACCCAGTACTTC
CASSQVEPYFIWETQYF
>TRBD1|TRBJ1-2|TRBV19|NA
TGTGCCAGTAGGGGACAGGGGGATGGCTACACCTTC
CASRGQGDGYTF
>NA|TRBJ2-7|TRBV13|NA
TGTGCCAGCAGCAGGCTTTCGGGCGGCCGGGACATGTACTTC
CASSRLSGGRDMYF
>TRBD2|TRBJ2-3|TRBV7-2|NA
TGTGCCAGCAGCTTTCGCGGGAGGGAGGTAGATACGCAGTATTTT
CASSFRGREVDTQYF
>NA|TRBJ2-1|TRBV6-6|few
TGTGCCAGCAGTTCCCTGGGGGACATCTACAATGAGCAGTTCTTC
CASSSLGDIYNEQFF
>TRBD2|TRBJ2-3|TRBV7-6|NA
TGTGCCAGCAGCTTAGGCGCTAGCGGGGGGCCGGGCACAGATACGCAGTATTTT
CASSLGASGGPGTDTQYF
>NA|TRBJ2-1|TRBV27|NA
TGTGCCAGCAGTTTCCTGGGCGGGGCGAGCTCCTACAATGAGCAGTTCTTC
CASSFLGGASSYNEQFF
>TRBD2|TRBJ2-7|TRBV2|once
TGTGCCAGCAGGAAACTAGCGGGAGGGATCTACGAGCAGTACTTC
CASRKLAGGIYEQYF
>NA|TRBJ1-1|TRBV14|NA
TGTGCCAGCAGCCAAGGAAGTGGACCGGGATACGACACTGAAGCTTTCTTT
CASSQGSGPGYDTEAFF
>TRBD2|TRBJ2-1|TRBV19|NA
TGTGCCAGTACCGCGGGGGGGCCTACGGATGAGCAGTTCTTC
CASTAGGPTDEQFF
>NA|TRBJ1-2|TRBV21-1|NA
TGTGCCAGCAGCAACCTGGGACAGCATAACTATGGCTACACCTTC
CASSNLGQHNYGYTF
>NA|TRBJ2-1|TRBV7-2|NA
TGTGCCAGCAGCTTAACCGGGACAGAGCAGTTCTTC
CASSLTGTEQFF
>TRBD1|TRBJ1-1|TRBV6-1|NA
TGTGCCAGCACGGAGACAGGGGGCTTGGGCACTGAAGCTTTCTTT
CASTETGGLGTEAFF
>NA|TRBJ2-7|TRBV4-2|NA
TGTGCCAGCAGCCAAGGGACCAGGGCCTACGAGCAGTACTTC
CASSQGTRAYEQYF